This section outlines one T cell receptor beta chain sequence together with its context. This entry comes from a study of cytomegalovirus exposure and HLA in healthy donors. Study-level background: Ancestry clustering placed around 80% of roughly 400 genotyped donors in the Caucasian-associated cluster.

Per germline, CDR1 MGHDK and CDR2 SYGVNS. The V end was cut by 7 bases, the J end by 5 bases, with 11 bases between. There are 12 residues in the CDR3. The PCR had 60 Vbeta and 13 Jbeta primers. Produced via immunoSEQ multiplex PCR; TCRdb's table is partial and in-frame only. The table records 95,000 to 130,000 clones, about 68% of them present only once. This chain connects TRBV25-1 to TRBJ1-1; D is possibly TRBD1 (6 bases). Sequences were obtained from PBMCs. The receptor was derived from a middle-aged woman in good health and CMV-seropositive. The DNA for the CDR3 is TGTGCCAGCACCAGGGGCGGAACTGAAGCTTTCTTT. The encoded protein is CASTRGGTEAFF.